This T cell receptor beta chain is drawn from a study of control samples from healthy donors and cancer patients. Clones were read by immunoSEQ multiplex PCR, and TCRdb kept only the in-frame ones, dropping some. The table has around 110,000 clones, over 90% seen once; the top ten hold roughly 2.7%. The TCR comes from a man aged 30 to 45 in good health. Input material: blood.

CDR3 sequence: CASSLQGVYEQYF. Here the CDR3 DNA reads TGTGCCAGCAGCTTGCAGGGCGTATACGAGCAGTACTTC. V gene TRBV7-9 combines with J gene TRBJ2-7, with D tentatively TRBD1 (5 bases). From germline, CDR1 is SEHNR and CDR2 FQNEAQ (reference sequence). V gave up 3 bases and J gave up 4 bases, with 10 bases separating them. The CDR3 is made up of 13 amino acids.